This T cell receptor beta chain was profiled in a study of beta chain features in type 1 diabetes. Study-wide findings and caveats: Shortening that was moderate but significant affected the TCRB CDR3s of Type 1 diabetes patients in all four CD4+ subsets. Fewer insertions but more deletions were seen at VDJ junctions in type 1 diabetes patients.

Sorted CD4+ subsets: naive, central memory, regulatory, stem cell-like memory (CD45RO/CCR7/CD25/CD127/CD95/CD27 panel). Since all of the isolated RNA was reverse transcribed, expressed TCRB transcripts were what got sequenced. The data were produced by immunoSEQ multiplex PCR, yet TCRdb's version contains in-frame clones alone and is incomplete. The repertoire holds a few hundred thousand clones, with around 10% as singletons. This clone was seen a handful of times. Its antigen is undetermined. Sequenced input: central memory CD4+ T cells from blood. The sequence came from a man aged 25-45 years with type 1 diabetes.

The DNA of the CDR3 is TGCGCCAGCAGTGATGGGACTAGCGGCTACAATGAGCAGTTCTTC. It encodes CASSDGTSGYNEQFF. The rearrangement joins TRBV10-1 to TRBJ2-1; 11 positions agree with TRBD2. V lost 3 bases, J lost 3 bases, and 1 base stayed unmatched. Per the germline V gene, CDR1 is WNHNN and CDR2 is SYGVQD (reference sequence). The CDR3 extends over 15 amino acids.